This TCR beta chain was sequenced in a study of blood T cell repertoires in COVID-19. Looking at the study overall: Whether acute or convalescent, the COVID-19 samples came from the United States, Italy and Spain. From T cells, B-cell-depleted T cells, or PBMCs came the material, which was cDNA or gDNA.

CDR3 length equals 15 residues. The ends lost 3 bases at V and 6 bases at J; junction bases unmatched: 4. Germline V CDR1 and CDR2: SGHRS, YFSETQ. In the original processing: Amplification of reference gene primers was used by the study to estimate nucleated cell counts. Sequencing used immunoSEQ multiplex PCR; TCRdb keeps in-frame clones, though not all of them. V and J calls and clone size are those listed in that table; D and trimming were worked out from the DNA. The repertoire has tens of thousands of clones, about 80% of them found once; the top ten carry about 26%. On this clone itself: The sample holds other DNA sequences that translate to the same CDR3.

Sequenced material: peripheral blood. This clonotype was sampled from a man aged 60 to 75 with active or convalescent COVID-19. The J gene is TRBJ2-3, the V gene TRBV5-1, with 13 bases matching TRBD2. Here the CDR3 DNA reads TGCGCCAGCAGCTCAACTAGCGGGGGGGCCGATACGCAGTATTTT. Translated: CASSSTSGGADTQYF.